Described below is a single TCR beta chain sequence and its context. This specimen comes from a study of cytomegalovirus exposure and HLA in healthy donors. Study information: Genetic ancestry analysis placed approximately 78% of the approximately 400 donors that were genotyped in the Caucasian-associated cluster.

Primers: 60 Vbeta forward and 13 Jbeta reverse. The method was immunoSEQ multiplex PCR; TCRdb's version includes in-frame clones alone and lacks a portion of them. The repertoire holds 95,000 to 110,000 clones, 76% seen once, with 2% to 3% in the top ten. Germline-derived CDR1 and CDR2 are SGHTS and YDEGEE. Trimming pared 0 bases from V and 6 bases from J, leaving 18 bases between. CDR3 length equals 16 residues. Sequencing was done on a sample of PBMCs. The chain links TRBV5-8 to TRBJ1-1; possible D gene TRBD1, 6 bases. The source is a man aged 18-30 years in good health and CMV-seronegative. The CDR3 loop is CASSLAVGWAGAEAFF. The CDR3 bases are TGTGCCAGCAGCTTGGCCGTGGGGTGGGCAGGGGCTGAAGCTTTCTTT.